A selection of T cell receptor beta chains follows, all from one sample in a study of T cell repertoires in cytomegalovirus infection. Using its own MiXCR run on the reads, TCRdb lists one record per CDR3 protein. The sample contains roughly 860,000 distinct CDR3 sequences, 30% to 35% of which appear only once. Which antigens these TCRs recognize remains unknown. The specimen was cultured CD8+ T cells from PBMCs, collected from culture after CMV antigen stimulation. These receptors came from a human donor in good health (CMV status not recorded). Some clones in this sample may be carry-over from other donors' samples. Each CDR3 is given with its conserved first and last residue. A D gene is named only where the DNA matches it firmly. Clone size, where shown, is once, few, many, or a class for clones that have expanded.

d_gene | j_gene | v_gene | abundance | CDR3aa | CDR3nt
TRBD2 | TRBJ2-1 | TRBV6-1 | - | CASSWTSGGTYNEQFF | TGTGCCAGCAGTTGGACTAGCGGGGGGACCTACAATGAGCAGTTCTTC
- | TRBJ1-1 | TRBV3-1 | - | CASSQDPSHIEAFF | TGTGCCAGCAGCCAAGATCCCTCCCATATTGAAGCTTTCTTT
TRBD1 | TRBJ1-1 | TRBV5-5 | - | CASSPGTGGSGAFF | TGTGCCAGCAGCCCCGGGACAGGGGGCAGCGGAGCTTTCTTT
- | TRBJ2-5 | TRBV20-1 | - | CSAPGLDRGPETQYF | TGCAGTGCTCCCGGCCTCGACCGGGGACCTGAGACCCAGTACTTC
TRBD1 | TRBJ1-5 | TRBV19 | few | CASNFIRDRGDQPQHF | TGTGCCAGTAATTTCATAAGGGACAGGGGGGATCAGCCCCAGCATTTT
TRBD1 | TRBJ1-2 | TRBV2 | - | CASPLRLDRANYGYTF | TGTGCCAGCCCTTTAAGATTGGACAGGGCTAACTATGGCTACACCTTC
TRBD2 | TRBJ2-1 | TRBV6-2/TRBV6-3 | few | CATHQLTGAKLQRGATRYNEQFF | TGTGCCACCCATCAGTTAACAGGGGCTAAGCTGCAGCGGGGGGCCACTCGGTACAATGAGCAGTTCTTC
- | TRBJ2-1 | TRBV12-3/TRBV12-4 | - | CASSPSGGVLNEQFF | TGTGCCAGCAGCCCTAGTGGGGGAGTTCTCAATGAGCAGTTCTTC
- | TRBJ1-6 | TRBV7-9 | few | CASSPSNRADSPLHF | TGTGCCAGCAGCCCCAGTAATAGGGCCGATTCACCCCTCCACTTT
- | TRBJ1-4 | TRBV7-6 | - | CASSLLGAGEKLFF | TGTGCCAGCAGCTTACTGGGGGCTGGTGAAAAACTGTTTTTT
- | TRBJ1-5 | TRBV7-9 | - | CASSPTGPNQPQHF | TGTGCCAGCAGCCCTACAGGTCCCAATCAGCCCCAGCATTTT
- | TRBJ1-1 | TRBV6-5 | - | CASSPGRKGTEAFF | TGTGCCAGCAGCCCGGGCCGAAAGGGCACTGAAGCTTTCTTT
- | TRBJ2-2 | TRBV29-1 | - | CSVEGQMNTGELFF | TGCAGCGTTGAAGGGCAGATGAACACCGGGGAGCTGTTTTTT
- | TRBJ2-2 | TRBV14 | few | CASSQVSSGPGELFF | TGTGCCAGCAGCCAAGTGTCTTCGGGTCCCGGGGAGCTGTTTTTT
- | TRBJ2-3 | TRBV27 | - | CASSSPLSPDTQYF | TGTGCCAGCAGTTCCCCTCTTTCTCCAGATACGCAGTATTTT
- | TRBJ1-1 | TRBV27 | medium-sized | CASSFARGTEAFF | TGTGCCAGCAGTTTCGCCAGGGGAACTGAAGCTTTCTTT
- | TRBJ1-1 | TRBV15 | - | CATRTRGPEAFF | TGTGCCACCAGGACCAGGGGACCTGAAGCTTTCTTT
- | TRBJ2-1 | TRBV6-2/TRBV6-3 | - | CASTLDSSSYNEQFF | TGTGCCAGCACACTGGACAGCAGCTCCTACAATGAGCAGTTCTTC
- | TRBJ1-1 | TRBV27 | - | CASSHIGRGGDTEAFF | TGTGCCAGCAGTCACATCGGCCGGGGGGGGGACACTGAAGCTTTCTTT
TRBD2 | TRBJ2-1 | TRBV7-6 | few | CASIPGGNEQFF | TGTGCCAGCATCCCGGGGGGCAATGAGCAGTTCTTC
- | TRBJ1-1 | TRBV18 | - | CASSPRGTQNTEAFF | TGTGCCAGCTCACCACGAGGAACACAGAACACTGAAGCTTTCTTT
- | TRBJ1-5 | TRBV7-2 | many | CASSLVGNYSNQPQHF | TGTGCCAGCAGCTTAGTAGGCAACTATAGCAATCAGCCCCAGCATTTT
- | TRBJ1-5 | TRBV7-9 | few | CASSRTDWVSNQPQHF | TGTGCCAGCAGTAGGACTGACTGGGTGAGCAATCAGCCCCAGCATTTT
- | TRBJ1-2 | TRBV4-3 | few | CASSQEAGILNYGYTF | TGCGCCAGCAGCCAAGAGGCGGGGATTCTTAACTATGGCTACACCTTC
- | TRBJ2-1 | TRBV7-9 | - | CASGFGGNEQFF | TGTGCCAGCGGCTTCGGGGGTAATGAGCAGTTCTTC
- | TRBJ2-5 | TRBV28 | - | CASSSNWEQETQYF | TGTGCCAGCAGTTCCAACTGGGAACAAGAGACCCAGTACTTC
TRBD1 | TRBJ1-2 | TRBV6-5 | few | CASSRDRGLDGYTF | TGTGCCAGCAGTAGGGACAGGGGGCTAGATGGCTACACCTTC
- | TRBJ1-2 | TRBV6-1 | few | CASSEAHRNYGYTF | TGTGCCAGCAGTGAAGCGCACAGAAACTATGGCTACACCTTC
- | TRBJ1-1 | TRBV10-3 | few | CAISESGARYTEAFF | TGTGCCATCAGTGAGTCAGGGGCTCGTTACACTGAAGCTTTCTTT
TRBD1 | TRBJ2-1 | TRBV25-1 | - | CASQGTGHGNEQFF | TGTGCCAGCCAGGGGACAGGGCATGGTAATGAGCAGTTCTTC
- | TRBJ1-1 | TRBV19 | - | CASKPWLGNTEAFF | TGTGCCAGCAAGCCTTGGTTGGGGAACACTGAAGCTTTCTTT
- | TRBJ1-6 | TRBV7-2 | many | CASSEFDGSPLHF | TGTGCCAGCAGCGAGTTCGACGGTTCACCCCTCCACTTT
- | TRBJ2-7 | TRBV27 | - | CASSPGGQTYEQYF | TGTGCCAGCAGTCCGGGGGGCCAGACCTACGAGCAGTACTTT
TRBD1 | TRBJ2-4 | TRBV7-9 | few | CASSSTGGMSKNIQYF | TGTGCCAGCAGCTCCACAGGGGGTATGTCCAAAAACATTCAGTACTTC
- | TRBJ2-3 | TRBV7-8 | many | CASSLAGQGLADTQYF | TGTGCCAGCAGCTTAGCGGGCCAGGGCTTGGCAGATACGCAGTATTTT
- | TRBJ1-1 | TRBV19 | - | CASSWADQNTEAFF | TGTGCCAGTAGTTGGGCAGACCAGAACACTGAAGCTTTCTTT
- | TRBJ2-5 | TRBV3-1 | - | CASEGTLAAQYF | TGTGCCAGCGAGGGGACGCTCGCGGCCCAGTACTTC
TRBD1 | TRBJ1-4 | TRBV7-8 | few | CASSPSTGYKGKLFF | TGTGCCAGCAGCCCGTCGACAGGGTACAAGGGAAAACTGTTTTTT
- | TRBJ1-2 | TRBV7-9 | few | CASSLGGGDMYGYTF | TGTGCCAGCAGCTTAGGAGGGGGGGATATGTATGGCTACACCTTC
- | TRBJ1-5 | TRBV15 | - | CATSRDFGNNQPQHF | TGTGCCACCAGCAGAGATTTCGGTAACAATCAGCCCCAGCATTTT
TRBD1 | TRBJ2-6 | TRBV7-9 | many | CASNLNRGNPNSGANVLTF | TGTGCCAGCAACCTAAACAGGGGAAACCCAAACTCTGGGGCCAACGTCCTGACTTTC
- | TRBJ1-2 | TRBV3-1 | - | CASSPGRKYGYTF | TGTGCCAGCAGCCCGGGACGGAAGTATGGCTACACCTTC
- | TRBJ1-3 | TRBV11-2 | - | CASSLVNKWSGNTIYF | TGTGCCAGCAGCTTAGTAAATAAGTGGTCTGGAAACACCATATATTTT
TRBD1 | TRBJ2-5 | TRBV6-2/TRBV6-3 | - | CASSPRTGVETQYF | TGTGCCAGCAGCCCCCGGACAGGGGTCGAGACCCAGTACTTC
TRBD1 | TRBJ2-2 | TRBV3-1 | - | CASSHYPGDRGTNGELFF | TGTGCCAGCAGCCACTACCCTGGGGACAGAGGGACCAACGGGGAGCTGTTTTTT
- | TRBJ1-3 | TRBV5-1 | - | CASSLGSSSGNTIYF | TGCGCCAGCAGCTTGGGCAGCAGCTCTGGAAACACCATATATTTT
- | TRBJ1-2 | TRBV5-6 | - | CASSPIRGGLSGYTF | TGTGCCAGCAGCCCAATCAGAGGAGGGTTGAGTGGCTACACCTTC
- | TRBJ1-5 | TRBV14 | - | CASSQVGEPQHF | TGTGCCAGCAGCCAAGTAGGGGAGCCCCAGCATTTT
TRBD1 | TRBJ2-3 | TRBV7-9 | - | CASSLPSTGGAGVSWDTQYF | TGTGCCAGCAGCTTACCATCCACAGGGGGCGCGGGTGTCAGTTGGGATACGCAGTATTTT
TRBD1 | TRBJ2-1 | TRBV27 | - | CASSLGGQGAHEQFF | TGTGCCAGCAGTTTAGGGGGACAGGGGGCCCATGAGCAGTTCTTC
TRBD1 | TRBJ2-7 | TRBV20-1 | - | CSARDRTGAPYEQYF | TGCAGTGCTAGAGATCGGACAGGGGCTCCCTACGAGCAGTACTTC
- | TRBJ2-5 | TRBV15 | - | CATSRDAGAGETQYF | TGTGCCACCAGCAGAGATGCGGGGGCGGGAGAGACCCAGTACTTC
TRBD1 | TRBJ2-7 | TRBV6-1 | - | CASSEGTALFYEQYF | TGTGCCAGCAGTGAGGGGACAGCCTTATTCTACGAGCAGTACTTC
- | TRBJ2-2 | TRBV7-6 | few | CASSAPGGTGELFF | TGTGCCAGCAGCGCCCCCGGGGGAACCGGGGAGCTGTTTTTT
- | TRBJ1-2 | TRBV7-6 | - | CASSELRALDYYGYTF | TGTGCCAGCAGCGAACTCAGGGCCTTAGATTACTATGGCTACACCTTC
TRBD2 | TRBJ2-5 | TRBV20-1 | - | CSARDPSGSTPLDF | TGCAGTGCTAGAGACCCTAGCGGATCAACACCTTTGGACTTC
TRBD1 | TRBJ1-1 | TRBV7-9 | few | CASSLEVGGGEAFF | TGTGCCAGCAGCTTAGAGGTAGGGGGCGGAGAAGCTTTCTTT
- | TRBJ1-1 | TRBV7-2 | many | CASNDAQSNTEAFF | TGTGCCAGCAACGATGCACAGTCGAACACTGAAGCTTTCTTT
- | TRBJ2-5 | TRBV7-6 | - | CASSLSGPSTRETQYF | TGTGCCAGCAGCTTAAGTGGGCCATCAACAAGGGAGACCCAGTACTTC
TRBD2 | TRBJ2-1 | TRBV5-1 | - | CASSFTSGIYNEQFF | TGCGCCAGCAGCTTCACTAGCGGGATCTACAATGAGCAGTTCTTC